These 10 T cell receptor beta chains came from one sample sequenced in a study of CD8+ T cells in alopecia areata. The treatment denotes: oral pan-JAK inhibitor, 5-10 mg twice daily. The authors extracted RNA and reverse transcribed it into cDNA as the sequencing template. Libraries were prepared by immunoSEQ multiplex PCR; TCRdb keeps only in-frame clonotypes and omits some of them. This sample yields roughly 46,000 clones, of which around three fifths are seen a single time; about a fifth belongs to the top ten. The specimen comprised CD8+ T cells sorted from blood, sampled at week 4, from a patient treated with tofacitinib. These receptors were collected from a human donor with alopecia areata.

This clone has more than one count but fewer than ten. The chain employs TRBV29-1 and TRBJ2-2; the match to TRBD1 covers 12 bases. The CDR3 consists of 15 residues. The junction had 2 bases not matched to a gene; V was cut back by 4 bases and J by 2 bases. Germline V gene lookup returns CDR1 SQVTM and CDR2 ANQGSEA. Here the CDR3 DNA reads TGCAGCGTTGTGGGACAGGGGGCCAACACCGGGGAGCTGTTTTTT. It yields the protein CSVVGQGANTGELFF.

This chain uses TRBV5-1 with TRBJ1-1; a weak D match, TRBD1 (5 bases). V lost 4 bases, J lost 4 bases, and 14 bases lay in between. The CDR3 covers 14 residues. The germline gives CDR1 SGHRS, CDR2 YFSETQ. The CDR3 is CASSPGQGVTEAFF. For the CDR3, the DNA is TGCGCCAGCAGCCCAGGACAAGGGGTCACTGAAGCTTTCTTT.

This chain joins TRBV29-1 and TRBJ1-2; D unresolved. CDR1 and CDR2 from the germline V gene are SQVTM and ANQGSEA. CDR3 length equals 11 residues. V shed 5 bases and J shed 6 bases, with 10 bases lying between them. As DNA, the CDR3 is TGCAGCGTTCCCTACAGCGATGGCTACACCTTC. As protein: CSVPYSDGYTF.

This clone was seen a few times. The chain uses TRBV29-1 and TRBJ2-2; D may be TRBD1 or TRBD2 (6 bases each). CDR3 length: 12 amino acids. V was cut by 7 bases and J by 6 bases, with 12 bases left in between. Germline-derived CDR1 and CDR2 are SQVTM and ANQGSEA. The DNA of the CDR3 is TGCAGCGCCACGGGGGCGTCCGGGGAGCTGTTTTTT. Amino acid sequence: CSATGASGELFF.

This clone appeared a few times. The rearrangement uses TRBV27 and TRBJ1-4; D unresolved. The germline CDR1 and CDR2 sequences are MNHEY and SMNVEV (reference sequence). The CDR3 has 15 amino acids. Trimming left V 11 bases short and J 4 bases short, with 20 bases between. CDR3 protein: CAAHRTRTDNEKLFF. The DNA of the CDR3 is TGTGCCGCACATCGGACCAGGACGGATAATGAAAAACTGTTTTTT.

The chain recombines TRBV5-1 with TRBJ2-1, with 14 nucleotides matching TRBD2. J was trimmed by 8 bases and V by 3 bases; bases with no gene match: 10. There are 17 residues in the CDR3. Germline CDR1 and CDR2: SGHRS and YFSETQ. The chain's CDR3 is CASSSSGTSGGWDEQFF. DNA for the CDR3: TGCGCCAGCAGCTCCTCCGGGACTAGCGGGGGATGGGATGAGCAGTTCTTC.

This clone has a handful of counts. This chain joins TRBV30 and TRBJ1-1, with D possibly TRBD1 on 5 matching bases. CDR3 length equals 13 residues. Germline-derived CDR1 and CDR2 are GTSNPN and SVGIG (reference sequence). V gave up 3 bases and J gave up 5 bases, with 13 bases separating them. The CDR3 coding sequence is TGTGCCTGGAGCGGTTCCCCAGGGACTGAAGCTTTCTTT. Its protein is CAWSGSPGTEAFF.

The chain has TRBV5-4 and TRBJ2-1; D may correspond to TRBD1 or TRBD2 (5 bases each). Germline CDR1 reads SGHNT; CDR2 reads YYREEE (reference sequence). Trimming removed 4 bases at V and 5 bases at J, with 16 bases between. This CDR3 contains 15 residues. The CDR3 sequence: CASSTRDGENNEQFF. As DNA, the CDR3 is TGTGCCAGCAGCACACGGGACGGGGAAAACAATGAGCAGTTCTTC.

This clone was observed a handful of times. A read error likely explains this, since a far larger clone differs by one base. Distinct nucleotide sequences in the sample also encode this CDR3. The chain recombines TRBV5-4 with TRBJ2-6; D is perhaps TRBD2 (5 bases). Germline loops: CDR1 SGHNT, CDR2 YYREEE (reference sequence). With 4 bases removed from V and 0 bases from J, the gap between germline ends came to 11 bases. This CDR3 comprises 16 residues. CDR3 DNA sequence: TGTGCCAGCAGCCAAGATGGGAGCTCTGGGGCCAACGTCCTGACTTTC. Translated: CASSQDGSSGANVLTF.

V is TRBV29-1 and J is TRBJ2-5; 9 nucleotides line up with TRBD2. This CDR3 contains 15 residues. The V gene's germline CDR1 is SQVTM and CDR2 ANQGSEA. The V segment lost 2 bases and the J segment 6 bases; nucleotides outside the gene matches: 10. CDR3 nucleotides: TGCAGCGTTGAATACCGGCGGGGGGGCTATAAGACCCAGTACTTC. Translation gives CSVEYRRGGYKTQYF. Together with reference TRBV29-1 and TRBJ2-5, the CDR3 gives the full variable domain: SAVISQKPSRDICQRGTSLTIQCQVDSQVTMMFWYRQQPGQSLTLIATANQGSEATYESGFVIDKFPISRPNLTFSTLTVSNMSPEDSSIYLCSVEYRRGGYKTQYFGPGTRLLVL.